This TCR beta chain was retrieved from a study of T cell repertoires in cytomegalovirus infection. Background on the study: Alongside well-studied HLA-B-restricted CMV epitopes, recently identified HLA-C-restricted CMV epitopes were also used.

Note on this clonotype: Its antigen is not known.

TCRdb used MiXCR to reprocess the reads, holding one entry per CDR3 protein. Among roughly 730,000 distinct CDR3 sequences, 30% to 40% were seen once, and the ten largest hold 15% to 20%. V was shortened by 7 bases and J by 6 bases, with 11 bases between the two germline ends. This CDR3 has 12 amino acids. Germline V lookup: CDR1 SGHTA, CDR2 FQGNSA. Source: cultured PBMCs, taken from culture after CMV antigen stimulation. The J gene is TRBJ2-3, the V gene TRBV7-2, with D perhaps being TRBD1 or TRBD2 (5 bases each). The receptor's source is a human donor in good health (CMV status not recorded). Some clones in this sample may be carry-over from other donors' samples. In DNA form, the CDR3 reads TGTGCCAGCACCCCGTGGGGGGATACGCAGTATTTT. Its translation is CASTPWGDTQYF.